A selection of T cell receptor beta chains follows, all from one sample in a study of brain T cells in children with intractable seizures. TCRdb keeps only in-frame clones here, not all; method: immunoSEQ multiplex PCR. The table shows about 340,000 clones, with over 90% occurring only once. The specimen comprised peripheral blood, sampled 4 to 5 months after surgery. The receptors shown here come from a boy in the first two years of life with tuberous sclerosis and intractable seizures. Each CDR3 is given with its conserved first and last residue. D genes are given only for firm matches. Size tells how often a clone was seen (once, few, many) or the class of an expanded clone, and some rows leave it out.

.	.	TRBV30	TRBJ1-3	TGTGCCTGGAGTGCGATCTCTGGAAACACCATATATTTT	CAWSAISGNTIYF
.	TRBD2	TRBV25-1	TRBJ2-7	TGTGCCAGCAGTGATAGCGGGAGCTACGAGCAGTACTTC	CASSDSGSYEQYF
.	.	TRBV29-1	TRBJ1-2	TGCAGCGTTGACCGGGTTCCCTATGGCTACACCTTC	CSVDRVPYGYTF
.	.	TRBV20-1	TRBJ2-1	TGCAGTGCTAGACAGGGTAAGGAGCAGTTCTTC	CSARQGKEQFF
.	.	TRBV30	TRBJ1-1	TGTGCCTGGAGTGTATTCTCTCTTCTCCGGGGAAGGGTTGAAGCTTTCTTT	CAWSVFSLLRGRVEAFF
.	.	TRBV10-3	TRBJ1-6	TGTGCCACTGCGGACGGTTTGAATAATTCACCCCTCCACTTT	CATADGLNNSPLHF
.	.	TRBV5-4	TRBJ2-3	TGTGCCAGCAGCTTGGTTTCTGATACGCAGTATTTT	CASSLVSDTQYF
.	TRBD1	TRBV19	TRBJ1-5	TGTGCCAGTAGTCCCGGAGACAGGGGATTAAATCAGCCCCAGCATTTT	CASSPGDRGLNQPQHF
.	.	TRBV24-1	TRBJ1-2	TGTGCCACCAGCCTCGGCGGAGGTCGGTATGGCTACACCTTC	CATSLGGGRYGYTF
.	.	TRBV24-1	TRBJ1-2	TGTGCCACCAGTGTAGGGTCGGATGGCTACACCTTC	CATSVGSDGYTF
.	.	TRBV6-6	TRBJ2-7	TGTGCCAGCAGTCTCGACAGCTACGAGCAGTACTTC	CASSLDSYEQYF
.	TRBD2	TRBV6-2/TRBV6-3	TRBJ2-3	TGTGCCAGCAGCTTCGGGGGGGCGGATACGCAGTATTTT	CASSFGGADTQYF
.	.	TRBV30	TRBJ2-7	TGTGCCTGGAGCAGAGGGGTAGAGGAGCAGTACTTC	CAWSRGVEEQYF
.	.	TRBV24-1	TRBJ2-1	TGTGCCACCAGTGAGGGGTATGAGCAGTTCTTC	CATSEGYEQFF
once	TRBD2	TRBV19	TRBJ2-3	TGTGCCAGTAGTATTCGGACTAGCGGGAGGACCAAATTCACAGATACGCAGTATTTT	CASSIRTSGRTKFTDTQYF
.	TRBD1	TRBV24-1	TRBJ2-7	TGTGCCGCCTTTATTGTGGGTGGTACCAGCAATCCGGGACAGGGACGCTGCGAGCAGTACTTC	CAAFIVGGTSNPGQGRCEQYF
.	.	TRBV19	TRBJ1-6	TGTGCCAGTAGTAAAGGGAATACAGGTTTAGCGGGTTCACCCCTCCACTTT	CASSKGNTGLAGSPLHF
.	.	TRBV5-6	TRBJ2-1	TGTGCCAGCAGCTTACGAGGACCGGGTGAGCAGTTCTTC	CASSLRGPGEQFF
.	.	TRBV6-4	TRBJ1-2	TGTGCCAGCTCAATAGGGGCGAACTATGGCTACACCTTC	CASSIGANYGYTF
.	TRBD1	TRBV7-3	TRBJ2-1	TGTGCCAGCAGCCCCTCACCGACAGGGACCCCCAATGAGCAGTTCTTC	CASSPSPTGTPNEQFF
.	.	TRBV7-9	TRBJ2-3	TGTGCCAGCAGCTTAGTTGGGGGAGATACGCAGTATTTT	CASSLVGGDTQYF
.	.	TRBV7-2	TRBJ1-5	TGTGCCAGCAGCTTAGATCTGGTGGAGAATCAGCCCCAGCATTTT	CASSLDLVENQPQHF
.	.	TRBV9	TRBJ2-1	TGTGCCAGCAGCGATGGGGATGGCGCCTACAATGAGCAGTTCTTC	CASSDGDGAYNEQFF
.	.	TRBV19	TRBJ2-5	TGTGCCAGTCGGGGGTTGGAGGAGACCCAGTACTTC	CASRGLEETQYF